Sequencing of this TCR beta chain was carried out in a study of blood T cell repertoires in COVID-19 (dated by TCRdb to the early 2020s). General notes on the study: Samples covering the acute and convalescent phases of COVID-19 were provided by collaborators in the United States, Italy and Spain. A freely available public database, intended as a resource for researchers studying the immune response to SARS-CoV-2, is where the repertoires were released. The samples were drawn from the first 160 participants of the ongoing ImmuneRACE study and from 950 to 1,500 subjects provided by 6 global collaborators. A de-identified subject ID, COVID-19 status, age in years and sex were almost always included in the sample metadata. Subjects who had been exposed to COVID-19, were actively infected with it, or had recovered from it provided the deeply sampled blood TCRbeta repertoires that made up the dataset. Where HLA class I and class II types were available, the types were taken from metadata supplied by the sample provider, not from assay-based typing. The material from the prospective study consisted of cDNA or gDNA derived from T cells, B-cell-depleted T cells, or PBMCs. On the study overall, not on this receptor specifically: The quantity of clinical and demographic metadata differed by source and by participant and was supplied without curation.

TCRbeta CDR3 regions were amplified from genomic DNA by means of the immunoSEQ Assay, a bias-controlled multiplex PCR. Concerning the study's data processing: The number of nucleated cells in each sample was estimated from the amplification of reference gene primers within the assay. To quantify the absolute abundance of each unique TCRbeta CDR3 rearrangement, sequence reads were collapsed and filtered. For each sample, productive Simpson clonality was calculated as the square root of Simpson's diversity index across productive rearrangements. The immuneACCESS repertoire file appears here via TCRdb, limited to in-frame rearrangements. These files lack a portion of the clones; in checked studies, under half of the deficit traces to unresolved V genes, and the cause of the others is not known. Clone size and V and J calls were adopted from that table, with D and trimming inferred from the DNA. Here the sample has about 190,000 clones; over 75% occur a single time. The top ten constitute around 12% of the sample.

Germline trimming: 5 bases from V, 4 bases from J; junction bases outside gene matches: 9. Sequences SGHNT (CDR1) and YYREEE (CDR2) are obtained from the germline V gene (reference sequence). Inclusive of the bounding cysteine and phenylalanine, the CDR3 is 15 residues long. Here the CDR3 DNA is all that survives: 45 bases in frame from base 1. For this clone: Its antigen specificity is not known. Per-base quality was not reported, and no clone a single base away is much larger than it.

Each collaborating institution followed its own protocols to collect whole blood in K2EDTA tubes. For TCRbeta analysis, collaborators shipped samples as frozen whole blood, isolated PBMCs, or DNA extracted from either of those sample types. The clonotype comes from a woman aged 45-60 years with acute or convalescent COVID-19. Material: peripheral blood. Rearrangement joined TRBV5-4 to TRBJ2-5, with 9 bases matching TRBD1. The sequenced DNA: TGTGCCAGCAGTCAAATGACAGGGGGAAGAGAGACCCAGTACTTC. The encoded protein is CASSQMTGGRETQYF. When the CDR3 is completed using the reference TRBV5-4 and TRBJ2-5 genes on either side, the full variable domain is ETGVTQSPTHLIKTRGQQVTLRCSSQSGHNTVSWYQQALGQGPQFIFQYYREEENGRGNFPPRFSGLQFPNYSSELNVNALELDDSALYLCASSQMTGGRETQYFGPGTRLLVL.